The T cell receptor (beta chain) under discussion was sequenced for a study of OX40 agonist ivuxolimab in advanced cancers. Overall study: Patients undergoing dose escalation presented with hepatocellular carcinoma, melanoma, renal cell or head and neck cancer. Patients with prior anti-PD-1, anti-PD-L1 or anti-CTLA-4 therapy were eligible; approximately 40% had some.

V was pared by 6 bases and J by 0 bases, with 6 bases of the junction left unmatched. CDR1 is SQVTM and CDR2 is ANQGSEA in the germline V gene. The CDR3 is 14 amino acids. Method: immunoSEQ multiplex PCR; TCRdb's copy keeps in-frame clones and lacks some. The sample lists 40,000 or so clones, 80% occurring once. A few counts support this clone. This TCR was recovered from an adult with an advanced solid tumor such as melanoma, head and neck, liver or kidney cancer. This chain uses TRBV29-1 with TRBJ1-1, with 8 positions matching TRBD1. The material was CD4+ or CD8+ T cells sorted from blood, obtained in a trial of the OX40 agonist ivuxolimab. The CDR3 sequence is CSVGTGSMNTEAFF. The CDR3 DNA sequence: TGCAGCGTCGGGACAGGCTCCATGAACACTGAAGCTTTCTTT. The variable domain in full, with the rest retrieved from reference TRBV29-1 and TRBJ1-1, is SAVISQKPSRDICQRGTSLTIQCQVDSQVTMMFWYRQQPGQSLTLIATANQGSEATYESGFVIDKFPISRPNLTFSTLTVSNMSPEDSSIYLCSVGTGSMNTEAFFGQGTRLTVV.